This TCR beta chain derives from a study of OX40 agonist ivuxolimab in advanced cancers. As for the study in general: At doses from 0.01 to 10 mg/kg, patients were given intravenous ivuxolimab every 2 weeks. Participants averaged approximately 65 years of age (range about 23 to 80) and were around 80% male. Participants could have had prior anti-PD-1, anti-PD-L1 or anti-CTLA-4 therapy, and around 40% had some.

The CDR3 is 15 residues long. V gave up 6 bases and J gave up 0 bases; unmatched junction bases: 2. The germline gives CDR1 MNHEY, CDR2 SVGAGI. Assay: immunoSEQ multiplex PCR; the TCRdb copy retains only in-frame clones and omits some. The data contain tens of thousands of clones, roughly nine tenths of them singletons. Sequenced here: CD4+ or CD8+ T cells sorted from blood, sampled in a trial of the OX40 agonist ivuxolimab. The gene calls are TRBV6-5 and TRBJ2-6, with 7 positions matching TRBD1. This receptor was obtained from an adult with an advanced solid tumor such as melanoma, head and neck, liver or kidney cancer. CDR3 DNA sequence: TGTGCCAGCAGGACAGGGACCTCTGGGGCCAACGTCCTGACTTTC. Translation gives CASRTGTSGANVLTF.